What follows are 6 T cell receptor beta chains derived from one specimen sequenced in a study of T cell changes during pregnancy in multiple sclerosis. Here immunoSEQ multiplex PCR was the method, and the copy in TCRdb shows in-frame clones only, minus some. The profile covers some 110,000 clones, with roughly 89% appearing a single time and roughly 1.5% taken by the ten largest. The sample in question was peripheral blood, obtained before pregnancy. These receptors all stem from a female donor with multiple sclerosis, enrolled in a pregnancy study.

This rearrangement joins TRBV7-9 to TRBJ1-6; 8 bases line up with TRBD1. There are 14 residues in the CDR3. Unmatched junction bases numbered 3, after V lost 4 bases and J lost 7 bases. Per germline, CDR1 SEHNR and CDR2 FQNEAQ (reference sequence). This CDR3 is CASSSGQANSPLHF. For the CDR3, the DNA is TGTGCCAGCAGCTCGGGACAGGCGAATTCACCCCTCCACTTT.

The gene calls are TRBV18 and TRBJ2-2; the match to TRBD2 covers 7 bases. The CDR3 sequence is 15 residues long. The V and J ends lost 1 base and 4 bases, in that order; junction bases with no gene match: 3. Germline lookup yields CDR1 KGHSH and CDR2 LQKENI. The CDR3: CASSPRDYPTGELFF. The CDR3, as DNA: TGTGCCAGCTCACCACGGGACTATCCCACCGGGGAGCTGTTTTTT.

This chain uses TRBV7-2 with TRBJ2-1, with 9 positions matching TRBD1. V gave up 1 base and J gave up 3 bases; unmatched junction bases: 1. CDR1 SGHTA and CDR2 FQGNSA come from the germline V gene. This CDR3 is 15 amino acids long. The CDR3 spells CASSLGDRDYNEQFF. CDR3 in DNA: TGTGCCAGCAGCTTAGGGGACAGGGACTACAATGAGCAGTTCTTC.

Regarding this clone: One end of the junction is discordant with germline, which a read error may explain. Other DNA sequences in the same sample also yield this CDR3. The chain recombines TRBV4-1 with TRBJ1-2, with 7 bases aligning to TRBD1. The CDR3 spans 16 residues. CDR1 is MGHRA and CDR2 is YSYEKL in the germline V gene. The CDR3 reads CASSQDPQGLHYGYTF. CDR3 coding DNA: TGCGCCAGCAGCCAAGATCCACAGGGGCTACACTATGGCTACACTTTC.

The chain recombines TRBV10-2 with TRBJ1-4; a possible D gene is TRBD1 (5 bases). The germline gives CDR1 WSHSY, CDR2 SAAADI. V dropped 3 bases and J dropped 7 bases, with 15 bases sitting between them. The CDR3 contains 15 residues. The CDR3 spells CASSDRVNRGEKLFF. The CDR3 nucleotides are TGCGCCAGCAGTGACAGGGTCAATAGGGGTGAAAAACTGTTTTTT.

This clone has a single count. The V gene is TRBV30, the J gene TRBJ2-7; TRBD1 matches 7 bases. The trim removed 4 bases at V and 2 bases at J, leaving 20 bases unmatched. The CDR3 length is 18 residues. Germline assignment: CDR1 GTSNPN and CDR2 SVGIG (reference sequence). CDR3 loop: CAWTLDRITGSVPYEQYF. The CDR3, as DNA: TGTGCCTGGACCCTGGACAGGATAACCGGTAGCGTACCCTACGAGCAGTACTTC.